This T cell receptor beta chain stems from a study of blood T cell repertoires in COVID-19. Study in general: Both acute and convalescent COVID-19 samples were obtained from the United States, Italy and Spain. From T cells, B-cell-depleted T cells, or PBMCs came the material, which was cDNA or gDNA.

This clone occurred once. Per the study methods: Nucleated cell number was recorded as an estimate derived from reference gene primer amplification. Profiled with immunoSEQ multiplex PCR; TCRdb holds only in-frame clones, not every one. V and J calls and clone size are given by that table; D and trimming were obtained from the DNA. This sample has about 36,000 clones, with around 90% found just once. Trimming pared 4 bases from V and 4 bases from J, leaving 11 bases between. CDR1 is SGHKS and CDR2 is YYEKEE in the germline V gene (reference sequence). The CDR3 totals 13 residues. This chain joins TRBV5-5 and TRBJ1-2; TRBD1 might be the D (6 bases). This clonotype was sampled from a man aged 55 to 70 with acute or convalescent COVID-19. Sequencing input: peripheral blood. In DNA form, the CDR3 reads TGTGCCAGCAGCCCGTCAGGGGCCTATGGCTACACCTTC. Encoded protein: CASSPSGAYGYTF.